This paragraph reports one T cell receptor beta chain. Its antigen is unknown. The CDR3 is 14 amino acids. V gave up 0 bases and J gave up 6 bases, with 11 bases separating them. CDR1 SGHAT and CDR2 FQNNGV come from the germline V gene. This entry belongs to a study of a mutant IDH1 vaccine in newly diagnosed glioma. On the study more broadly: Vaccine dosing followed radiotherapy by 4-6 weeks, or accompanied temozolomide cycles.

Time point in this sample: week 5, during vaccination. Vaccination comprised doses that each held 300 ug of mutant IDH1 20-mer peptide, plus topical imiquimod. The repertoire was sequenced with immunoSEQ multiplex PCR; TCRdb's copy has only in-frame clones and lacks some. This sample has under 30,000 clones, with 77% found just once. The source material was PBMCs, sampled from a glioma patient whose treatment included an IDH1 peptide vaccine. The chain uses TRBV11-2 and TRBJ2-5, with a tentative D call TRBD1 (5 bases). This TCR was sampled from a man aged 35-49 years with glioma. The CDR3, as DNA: TGTGCCAGCAGCTTAGAGGCAGGGATGAAGACCCAGTACTTC. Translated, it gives CASSLEAGMKTQYF.